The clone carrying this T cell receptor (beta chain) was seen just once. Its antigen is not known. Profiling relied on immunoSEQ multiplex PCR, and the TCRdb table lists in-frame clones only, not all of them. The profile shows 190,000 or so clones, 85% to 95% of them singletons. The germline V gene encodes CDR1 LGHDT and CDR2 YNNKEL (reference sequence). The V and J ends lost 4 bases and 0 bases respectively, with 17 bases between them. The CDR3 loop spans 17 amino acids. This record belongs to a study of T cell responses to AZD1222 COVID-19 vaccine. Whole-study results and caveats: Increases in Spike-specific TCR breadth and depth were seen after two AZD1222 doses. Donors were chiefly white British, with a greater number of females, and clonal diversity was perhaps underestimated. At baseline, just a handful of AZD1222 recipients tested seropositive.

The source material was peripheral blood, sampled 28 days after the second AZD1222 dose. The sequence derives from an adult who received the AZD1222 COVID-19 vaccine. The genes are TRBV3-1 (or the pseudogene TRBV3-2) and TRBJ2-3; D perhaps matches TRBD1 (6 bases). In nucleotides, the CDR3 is TGTGCCAGCAGCCCCCTCCGGGGCAGGGGCAGCACAGATACGCAGTATTTT. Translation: CASSPLRGRGSTDTQYF.